Presented here are 5 T cell receptor beta chains from one specimen sequenced in a study of molecular identifiers for immune sequencing clone quantification (dated by TCRdb to 2016 to 2019). Libraries were built with PCR. TCRdb shows the sequencer as NextSeq 500. The raw public data were reprocessed by TCRdb itself: fastp quality trimming at Q25, MiXCR clonotype calling, in-frame beta chains only. Rows matching on CDR3 protein sequence are summarized as one entry with the most common DNA and genes. The sample has 300,000 to 400,000 distinct CDR3 sequences on record, over 20% of them singletons. The ten largest clones add up to about 0.7% of the sample. Sequencing used naive CD8+ T cells from blood, with Jurkat cell RNA spiked in. What this sample's cell subset or site label stands for: FACS-sorted CD8+CD4-CCR7+CD45RA+ naive T cells. The receptor source for this set is a human donor in good health. Some libraries in this study had Jurkat cell RNA spiked in.

This clonotype was counted between two and nine times. The V and J genes are TRBV12-3 or TRBV12-4 and TRBJ1-5; no clear D gene. The CDR3 extends over 16 amino acids. Trimming cost V 4 bases and J 0 bases, with 13 bases left between them. This CDR3 reads CASSSGPRYSNQPQHF. CDR3 bases: TGTGCCAGCAGTTCCGGGCCCCGTTATAGCAATCAGCCCCAGCATTTT.

This clonotype showed up many times. The chain carries TRBV7-9 and TRBJ2-1, with 11 bases lining up with TRBD2. Per the germline V gene, CDR1 is SEHNR and CDR2 is FQNEAQ (reference sequence). V shed 1 base and J 8 bases; nucleotides not matched to a gene: 4. The CDR3 runs 15 residues. CDR3 protein: CASSLGLTSGDEQFF. DNA for the CDR3: TGTGCCAGCAGCTTAGGTTTGACTAGCGGGGATGAGCAGTTCTTC.

The table lists this clonotype with a few counts. V and J are TRBV5-5 and TRBJ1-1; 7 nucleotides match TRBD1. The CDR3 runs to 14 residues. The ends lost 4 bases at V and 2 bases at J; junction bases unmatched: 5. Germline V gene sequence: CDR1 SGHKS, CDR2 YYEKEE (reference sequence). The CDR3 DNA reads TGTGCCAGCAGCACCAGACAGGGAAACACTGAAGCTTTCTTT. The encoded protein is CASSTRQGNTEAFF.

This clonotype was seen many times. This chain links TRBV7-9 with TRBJ2-4; D perhaps matches TRBD2 (7 bases). The CDR3 contains 17 residues. CDR1 is SEHNR and CDR2 is FQNEAQ in the germline V gene (reference sequence). Trimming cost V 4 bases and J 8 bases, with 24 bases left between them. The CDR3 loop reads CASSSSGGLIPQDIQYF. Here the CDR3 DNA reads TGTGCCAGCAGCTCCTCCGGGGGGCTTATCCCCCAGGACATTCAGTACTTC.

Many counts were recorded for this clonotype. The chain has TRBV29-1 and TRBJ2-4; the D gene is possibly TRBD1 (5 bases). The germline V gene encodes CDR1 SQVTM and CDR2 ANQGSEA. Trimming shortened V by 3 bases and J by 8 bases, and 11 bases separated the two germline ends. The CDR3 has 12 amino acids. The CDR3 DNA is TGCAGCGTTGAGTTGACAGCCCACATTCAGTACTTC. Its protein product is CSVELTAHIQYF. Complete variable domain (other parts from reference TRBV29-1 and TRBJ2-4): SAVISQKPSRDICQRGTSLTIQCQVDSQVTMMFWYRQQPGQSLTLIATANQGSEATYESGFVIDKFPISRPNLTFSTLTVSNMSPEDSSIYLCSVELTAHIQYFGAGTRLSVL.